The 18 T cell receptor beta chains given below trace back to one sample, sequenced in a study of cytomegalovirus exposure and HLA in healthy donors. The PCR used 60 Vbeta and 13 Jbeta primers. Measured with immunoSEQ multiplex PCR; TCRdb has only the in-frame clones, and not every one. The sample consists of about 190,000 clones, roughly 90% of them appearing once. Material for sequencing was PBMCs. These receptors all stem from a boy aged 2 to 10 in good health and CMV-seronegative.

The chain employs TRBV5-1 and TRBJ2-5; D is possibly TRBD2 (7 bases). V was cut by 0 bases and J by 4 bases, with 13 bases left in between. The CDR3 has 15 residues. CDR1 and CDR2 (germline): SGHRS, YFSETQ. The CDR3 loop is CASSLEGGSTETQYF. The CDR3, as DNA: TGCGCCAGCAGCTTGGAGGGGGGGAGCACAGAGACCCAGTACTTC.

V and J are TRBV10-2 and TRBJ2-2, with a possible D match to TRBD1 (5 bases). V lost 6 bases and J lost 3, with 14 bases in between. Germline V CDR1 and CDR2: WSHSY, SAAADI. The CDR3 runs 15 residues. This CDR3 reads CASRVGVGHTGELFF. The CDR3 DNA is TGCGCCAGCAGAGTAGGGGTGGGGCACACCGGGGAGCTGTTTTTT.

The genes are TRBV30 and TRBJ2-7, with 8 bases lining up with TRBD2. Germline V gives CDR1 GTSNPN, CDR2 SVGIG (reference sequence). V shed 4 bases, J shed 1 base, and the junction held 6 bases outside the gene matches. The CDR3 contains 14 residues. CDR3 sequence reads: CAWNPGGKSYEQYF. The CDR3 coding sequence is TGTGCCTGGAATCCGGGGGGGAAATCCTACGAGCAGTACTTC.

The rearrangement joins TRBV4-1 to TRBJ2-3; a weak D match, TRBD2 (6 bases). The CDR3 covers 16 residues. The germline V and J ends were trimmed by 2 bases and 7 bases, with 19 bases remaining between them. CDR1 is MGHRA and CDR2 is YSYEKL in the germline V gene. Here the CDR3 DNA reads TGCGCCAGCAGCCAACTCAAAGGGTCTGGGAGGTATACGCAGTATTTT. Translating gives CASSQLKGSGRYTQYF.

The chain uses TRBV7-2 and TRBJ2-2; 11 nucleotides agree with TRBD1. This CDR3 spans 17 amino acids. V gave up 3 bases and J gave up 8 bases; unmatched junction bases: 11. Germline V lookup: CDR1 SGHTA, CDR2 FQGNSA. The CDR3 DNA reads as TGTGCCAGCAGCTTCGACCGGGACAGGGGGTTTGTAGGGGAGCTGTTTTTT. Its protein product is CASSFDRDRGFVGELFF. The variable domain in full, completed from reference TRBV7-2 and TRBJ2-2, reads GAGVSQSPSNKVTEKGKDVELRCDPISGHTALYWYRQSLGQGLEFLIYFQGNSAPDKSGLPSDRFSAERTGGSVSTLTIQRTQQEDSAVYLCASSFDRDRGFVGELFFGEGSRLTVL.

J is TRBJ2-7 and V is TRBV10-1; D is perhaps TRBD1 (6 bases). Trimming pared 7 bases from V and 13 bases from J, leaving 14 bases between. This CDR3 contains 10 residues. Germline values: CDR1 WNHNN, CDR2 SYGVQD (reference sequence). CDR3 nucleotides: TGCGCCAGCACGAGGGGGTTTCGTTACTTC. Protein: CASTRGFRYF.

This chain joins TRBV7-6 and TRBJ2-1; D call uncertain. CDR1 and CDR2 (germline): SGHVS, FNYEAQ. The CDR3 spans 16 residues. Trimming removed 1 base from V and 0 bases from J, with 10 bases in between. Written as DNA, the CDR3 is TGTGCCAGCAGCTTAGGAGGCTCGAGCTCCTACAATGAGCAGTTCTTC. This sequence encodes CASSLGGSSSYNEQFF.

The J gene is TRBJ1-6, the V gene TRBV19; no definite D call. V was pared by 5 bases and J by 5 bases, with 13 bases between. Germline-derived CDR1 and CDR2 are LNHDA and SQIVND (reference sequence). The CDR3 length is 15 residues. In DNA, the CDR3 is TGTGCCAGTAGTCCGAGGAGGGAAAATAATTCACCCCTCCACTTT. Amino acid sequence: CASSPRRENNSPLHF. Full variable domain (missing parts from reference TRBV19 and TRBJ1-6): DGGITQSPKYLFRKEGQNVTLSCEQNLNHDAMYWYRQDPGQGLRLIYYSQIVNDFQKGDIAEGYSVSREKKESFPLTVTSAQKNPTAFYLCASSPRRENNSPLHFGNGTRLTVT.

The chain has TRBV6-1 and TRBJ2-2; TRBD1 is a possible D gene (5 bases). This CDR3 is 13 amino acids long. CDR1 is MNHNS and CDR2 is SASEGT in the germline V gene. Trimming pared 6 bases from V and 8 bases from J, leaving 13 bases between. The CDR3 sequence: CASRDIRTGELFF. The CDR3 DNA is TGTGCCAGCAGGGACATAAGAACGGGGGAGCTGTTTTTT.

V is TRBV27 and J is TRBJ2-6, with a possible D match to TRBD1 (6 bases). The V end was cut by 9 bases, the J end by 4 bases, with 13 bases between. Looked up from germline, CDR1 is MNHEY and CDR2 is SMNVEV (reference sequence). The CDR3 loop spans 14 amino acids. The CDR3: CARLQGTGANVLTF. CDR3 DNA: TGTGCCAGGTTACAGGGAACCGGGGCCAACGTCCTGACTTTC.

With regard to this clone: Other DNA sequences in this sample translate to the same CDR3. The V gene is TRBV29-1, the J gene TRBJ1-5; D perhaps matches TRBD1 (5 bases). V was trimmed by 6 bases and J by 2 bases, leaving 8 bases between them. This CDR3 has 12 amino acids. Per the germline V gene, CDR1 is SQVTM and CDR2 is ANQGSEA. The CDR3 reads CSVGGGNQPQHF. The DNA of the CDR3 is TGCAGCGTCGGGGGAGGCAATCAGCCCCAGCATTTT.

This chain links TRBV30 with TRBJ1-1; the D gene is possibly TRBD1 (5 bases). Trimming stripped 4 bases from V and 4 bases from J, with 16 bases between. This CDR3 is built from 14 residues. Germline CDR1 is GTSNPN and CDR2 is SVGIG (reference sequence). This chain's CDR3 is CAWTYQGRVTEAFF. CDR3 nucleotide sequence: TGTGCCTGGACTTATCAGGGAAGAGTCACTGAAGCTTTCTTT.

The CDR3, as DNA: TGTGCCAGCAGTGAATTAGGAGACACCGGGGAGCTGTTTTTT. Its translation: CASSELGDTGELFF. The chain employs TRBV25-1 and TRBJ2-2; D call uncertain. The CDR3 has 14 amino acids. Looked up from germline, CDR1 is MGHDK and CDR2 is SYGVNS. V was cut by 1 base and J by 3 bases, with 6 bases left in between.

The gene calls are TRBV30 and TRBJ1-3; D not certain. There are 15 residues in the CDR3. V shed 4 bases and J shed 4 bases, with 17 bases lying between them. Germline-derived CDR1 and CDR2 are GTSNPN and SVGIG (reference sequence). The CDR3 DNA follows: TGTGCCTGGACCCCAATGGCCGTCAGGGGAAACACCATATATTTT. It translates to CAWTPMAVRGNTIYF.

The chain recombines TRBV28 with TRBJ2-4; D perhaps matches TRBD2 (6 bases). V lost 2 bases, J lost 4 bases, and 15 bases lay in between. This CDR3 is built from 16 residues. Germline V CDR1 and CDR2: MDHEN, SYDVKM. The CDR3 spells CASSLPGWEEKNIQYF. In DNA, the CDR3 is TGTGCCAGCAGTTTACCGGGATGGGAGGAGAAAAACATTCAGTACTTC.

This chain uses TRBV7-8 with TRBJ2-7; no clear D gene. The CDR3 has 15 amino acids. V lost 4 bases, J lost 4 bases, and 17 bases lay in between. The germline gives CDR1 SGHVS, CDR2 FQNEAQ. This chain's CDR3 is CASSSAYRDSYEQYF. CDR3 DNA sequence: TGTGCCAGCAGCTCGGCCTACCGTGACTCTTACGAGCAGTACTTC.

This sequence joins TRBV28 and TRBJ2-1, with 9 positions matching TRBD2. CDR1 is MDHEN and CDR2 is SYDVKM in the germline V gene. CDR3 size: 16 residues. Trimming cost V 2 bases and J 7 bases; bases outside gene matches: 9. CDR3 protein: CASSLVAGGPRNEQFF. In DNA form, the CDR3 reads TGTGCCAGCAGTTTAGTTGCGGGAGGGCCTCGAAATGAGCAGTTCTTC.

This chain connects TRBV7-8 to TRBJ2-7, with 9 bases that match TRBD2. The germline V gene encodes CDR1 SGHVS and CDR2 FQNEAQ. Trimming removed 2 bases from V and 4 bases from J; junction bases left unmatched: 9. The CDR3 is 16 residues long. The CDR3 nucleotides are TGTGCCAGCAGCTTAAGGTCGGGGCGGGAGGGGTACGAGCAGTACTTC. This codes for CASSLRSGREGYEQYF. Variable domain in full (rest from reference TRBV7-8 and TRBJ2-7): GAGVSQSPRYKVAKRGQDVALRCDPISGHVSLFWYQQALGQGPEFLTYFQNEAQLDKSGLPSDRFFAERPEGSVSTLKIQRTQQEDSAVYLCASSLRSGREGYEQYFGPGTRLTVT.